This T cell receptor beta chain was documented in a study of shared clonotypes between healthy human individuals. Overall study results and limits: Large sequencing depth failed to make sorted-subset sequencing complete, rarefaction showed.

Trimming took 3 bases from V and 7 from J, leaving 16 bases between them. CDR3 size: 14 residues. Germline CDR1 reads ENHRY; CDR2 reads SYGVKD. Sorted-subset replicate PCR reactions contained around 220 ng DNA, corresponding to roughly 29,000 T cell genomes. Produced via immunoSEQ multiplex PCR; TCRdb's table is partial and in-frame only. The sample lists roughly 1,800,000 clones; roughly 95% were seen once. As regards this clone: Antigen specificity is unknown.

Naive CD8 cells comprised CD45RO-negative, CCR7-positively selected cells, excluding terminally differentiated effector memory CD45RA+ cells. The receptor was isolated from a man younger than 35 in good health. The sample was naive CD8+ T cells sorted from blood. This sequence joins TRBV10-3 and TRBJ2-7; possible D gene TRBD1, 5 bases. The CDR3 loop reads CAISDQGPSEEQYF. DNA for the CDR3: TGTGCCATCAGTGATCAGGGTCCCTCTGAGGAGCAGTACTTC.